This TCR beta chain appears in the sequencing data of a study of T cell responses to AZD1222 COVID-19 vaccine. Study-wide results and limits: AZD1222 recipients seropositive at baseline numbered only six or seven.

A word on this clone: The antigen is unknown.

Clones were read by immunoSEQ multiplex PCR, and TCRdb kept only the in-frame ones, dropping some. The profile shows some 130,000 clones, approximately 88% of them singletons. This CDR3 contains 14 residues. With 5 bases removed from V and 5 bases from J, the gap between germline ends came to 16 bases. Germline loops: CDR1 SSHAT, CDR2 FNYEAQ (reference sequence). Sample: peripheral blood, taken on day 0 of AZD1222 vaccination. This receptor was obtained from an adult in good health. V is TRBV7-7 and J is TRBJ2-7; perhaps TRBD1 as D (5 bases). The CDR3 is CASSPRAGSHEQYF. The DNA for the CDR3 is TGTGCCAGCAGCCCCCGGGCAGGGTCGCACGAGCAGTACTTC.